These 21 T cell receptor beta chains came from one sample sequenced in a study of blood T cell repertoires in COVID-19. This table comes from immunoSEQ multiplex PCR, and its TCRdb copy is limited to in-frame clones, with some not included. The table lists around 260,000 clones, 80% to 95% of them singletons. What was sequenced was peripheral blood. These receptors all stem from a woman aged 25 to 39 with COVID-19, enrolled during active disease.

The V call is TRBV5-1, the J call TRBJ2-1; 10 bases are a match to TRBD1. V gave up 4 bases and J gave up 10 bases; unmatched junction bases: 5. Germline V gene lookup returns CDR1 SGHRS and CDR2 YFSETQ. The CDR3 has 13 amino acids. CDR3 in amino acids: CASSNPTGGEQFF. The CDR3 nucleotides read TGCGCCAGCAGCAACCCGACAGGGGGCGAGCAGTTCTTC.

The V call is TRBV2, the J call TRBJ1-1; D not resolved. The V gene's germline CDR1 is SNHLY and CDR2 FYNNEI. There are 13 residues in the CDR3. V was clipped by 3 bases and J by 10 bases, with 15 bases between them. DNA for the CDR3: TGTGCCAGCAGTGATCTGCCCCCTCCAGGAGCTTTCTTT. This gives the protein CASSDLPPPGAFF. Complete variable domain (other parts from reference TRBV2 and TRBJ1-1): EPEVTQTPSHQVTQMGQEVILRCVPISNHLYFYWYRQILGQKVEFLVSFYNNEISEKSEIFDDQFSVERPDGSNFTLKIRSTKLEDSAMYFCASSDLPPPGAFFGQGTRLTVV.

The chain links TRBV27 to TRBJ2-5; no clear D. Germline V gene sequence: CDR1 MNHEY, CDR2 SMNVEV (reference sequence). There are 15 residues in the CDR3. V gave up 2 bases and J gave up 5 bases, with 15 bases separating them. Written as DNA, the CDR3 is TGTGCCAGCAGTTTAACTCTAGGCTCTCGGGAGACCCAGTACTTC. It translates to CASSLTLGSRETQYF.

The chain uses TRBV5-1 and TRBJ1-1; D not certain. The germline CDR1 and CDR2 sequences are SGHRS and YFSETQ. Trimming removed 5 bases from V and 4 bases from J, with 15 bases in between. The CDR3 runs 14 residues. CDR3 residues: CASSPPGVGTEAFF. The CDR3 coding sequence is TGCGCCAGCAGTCCGCCCGGGGTAGGCACTGAAGCTTTCTTT.

This chain connects TRBV5-6 to TRBJ1-2, with unresolved D. The CDR3 consists of 13 residues. Germline CDR1 and CDR2: SGHDT and YYEEEE. Trimming took 0 bases from V and 6 from J, leaving 9 bases between them. The CDR3 coding sequence is TGTGCCAGCAGCTTGGGAGGTCGCGATGGCTACACCTTC. Translating it yields CASSLGGRDGYTF.

The count of this clone is one. This chain connects TRBV30 to TRBJ2-7, with D possibly TRBD2 on 6 matching bases. Between the trimmed V and J ends, which lost 7 bases and 5 bases, there was a span of 24 bases. The CDR3 totals 15 residues. Germline V gene data show CDR1 as GTSNPN and CDR2 as SVGIG (reference sequence). DNA of the CDR3: TGTGCCTTCGGCGGGGCTAGCTGGAACCCGGACGAGCAGTACTTC. Its protein product is CAFGGASWNPDEQYF. The entire variable domain, with the rest obtained from reference TRBV30 and TRBJ2-7, is as follows: SQTIHQWPATLVQPVGSPLSLECTVEGTSNPNLYWYRQAAGRGLQLLFYSVGIGQISSEVPQNLSASRPQDRQFILSSKKLLLSDSGFYLCAFGGASWNPDEQYFGPGTRLTVT.

V and J are TRBV10-3 and TRBJ1-5, with D possibly being TRBD1 (5 bases). CDR1 and CDR2 from the germline V gene are ENHRY and SYGVKD. This CDR3 has 14 residues. The V end lost 3 bases, the J end lost 7 bases, and 13 bases lay between the germline ends. The CDR3 protein is CAISEGQGGQPQHF. The CDR3 DNA reads TGTGCCATCAGTGAAGGTCAGGGTGGGCAGCCCCAGCATTTT.

The gene calls are TRBV5-1 and TRBJ1-5, with a possible D match to TRBD1 (6 bases). With 0 bases removed from V and 0 bases from J, the gap between germline ends came to 7 bases. Germline V lookup: CDR1 SGHRS, CDR2 YFSETQ. CDR3 length: 15 amino acids. In DNA, the CDR3 is TGCGCCAGCAGCTTGGAGGACAGTAGCAATCAGCCCCAGCATTTT. Translation gives CASSLEDSSNQPQHF.

The V and J genes are TRBV2 and TRBJ1-5, with D hard to call. This CDR3 region has 16 residues. Germline values: CDR1 SNHLY, CDR2 FYNNEI. V was trimmed by 6 bases and J by 3 bases, leaving 18 bases between them. The CDR3 loop reads CASSKRTPLPNQPQHF. CDR3 coding DNA: TGTGCCAGCAGCAAGAGGACTCCACTACCCAATCAGCCCCAGCATTTT.

The chain uses TRBV5-1 and TRBJ2-1, with D perhaps TRBD1 (6 bases). The CDR3 contains 14 residues. With 6 bases removed from V and 0 bases from J, the gap between germline ends came to 10 bases. Germline loops: CDR1 SGHRS, CDR2 YFSETQ. CDR3 protein: CASTDRNSYNEQFF. The CDR3 DNA follows: TGCGCCAGCACCGACAGGAACTCCTACAATGAGCAGTTCTTC.

This chain uses TRBV19 with TRBJ1-2; D perhaps matches TRBD1 (5 bases). The CDR3 covers 14 residues. V lost 6 bases, J lost 0 bases, and 11 bases lay in between. CDR1 LNHDA and CDR2 SQIVND come from the germline V gene (reference sequence). CDR3 amino acids: CASRSGGSNYGYTF. The CDR3 region has the DNA TGTGCCAGTAGATCGGGGGGATCTAACTATGGCTACACCTTC.

V gene TRBV7-9 combines with J gene TRBJ1-4, with D tentatively TRBD1 (5 bases). The length of the CDR3 is 16 residues. The V end was cut by 5 bases, the J end by 8 bases, with 21 bases between. Germline values: CDR1 SEHNR, CDR2 FQNEAQ (reference sequence). The CDR3 loop reads CASSPEQAQEREKLFF. In DNA, the CDR3 is TGTGCCAGCAGCCCGGAACAGGCTCAGGAGAGGGAAAAACTGTTTTTT.

The chain carries TRBV4-1 and TRBJ2-1; 11 bases line up with TRBD1. CDR1 is MGHRA and CDR2 is YSYEKL in the germline V gene. The ends lost 3 bases at V and 4 bases at J; junction bases unmatched: 11. The CDR3 is 18 residues long. CDR3 amino acids: CASSQTVGQGAGYNEQFF. As DNA, the CDR3 is TGCGCCAGCAGCCAGACGGTAGGACAGGGGGCGGGTTACAATGAGCAGTTCTTC.

The CDR3 here is CASHDRVSNQPQHF. The CDR3 bases are TGTGCCAGCCACGACAGGGTCAGCAATCAGCCCCAGCATTTT. The V call is TRBV6-5, the J call TRBJ1-5, with TRBD1 identical over 7 bases. CDR3 length: 14 residues. Per the germline V gene, CDR1 is MNHEY and CDR2 is SVGAGI. Trimming at V came to 8 bases and at J to 1 base, leaving 5 bases not matched to a gene.

This clone has just one count. Other DNA sequences in this specimen translate into the identical CDR3. The rearrangement links TRBV7-9 to TRBJ1-2; a weak D match, TRBD1 (6 bases). Germline lookup yields CDR1 SEHNR and CDR2 FQNEAQ (reference sequence). Trimming stripped 1 base from V and 8 bases from J, with 11 bases between. The CDR3 length is 13 residues. The CDR3 nucleotides are TGTGCCAGCAGCTTAGGGCAGGGGCGGGGCTACACCTTC. Protein: CASSLGQGRGYTF.

This clone was observed a single time. The V and J genes are TRBV5-1 and TRBJ2-1; unclear D gene. This CDR3 spans 17 amino acids. Looked up from germline, CDR1 is SGHRS and CDR2 is YFSETQ. V lost 0 bases and J lost 0, with 13 bases in between. The CDR3 DNA sequence: TGCGCCAGCAGCTTGGGTAAAACCGCGAGCTCCTACAATGAGCAGTTCTTC. It yields the protein CASSLGKTASSYNEQFF.

The chain employs TRBV11-2 and TRBJ2-7, with 7 bases identical to TRBD1. With 3 bases clipped from V and 2 bases from J, the junction kept 7 bases outside the gene matches. The V gene's germline CDR1 is SGHAT and CDR2 FQNNGV. The CDR3 length is 15 residues. The CDR3 sequence is CASSLASGQAYEQYF. CDR3 in DNA: TGTGCCAGCAGCTTGGCCTCCGGACAGGCCTACGAGCAGTACTTC.

The V and J genes are TRBV30 and TRBJ1-2; D possibly corresponds to TRBD1 (5 bases). The CDR3 has 14 residues. Germline CDR1 is GTSNPN and CDR2 is SVGIG (reference sequence). The V and J ends lost 1 base and 8 bases respectively, with 17 bases between them. The CDR3 here is CAWSADTALGGYTF. In DNA form, the CDR3 reads TGTGCCTGGAGTGCGGACACAGCCCTGGGGGGCTACACCTTC.

The chain has TRBV6-5 and TRBJ2-7, with TRBD1 identical over 7 bases. The CDR3 is 16 amino acids. Germline values: CDR1 MNHEY, CDR2 SVGAGI. J lost 2 bases, V lost 3 bases, and 10 bases had no gene match. CDR3 protein: CASSYQTGDIPYEQYF. CDR3 in DNA: TGTGCCAGCAGTTATCAAACAGGGGATATTCCCTACGAGCAGTACTTC.

Only one count was recorded for this clone. The CDR3 reads CASSSGTGTPNTEAFF. The CDR3 DNA reads as TGTGCCAGCAGTTCCGGAACCGGGACACCGAACACTGAAGCTTTCTTT. V and J are TRBV28 and TRBJ1-1, with D perhaps matching TRBD1 (6 bases). This CDR3 has 16 amino acids. V was clipped by 4 bases and J by 1 base, with 16 bases between them. The V gene's germline CDR1 is MDHEN and CDR2 SYDVKM.

Concerning this clone: Other DNA sequences from this sample encode an identical CDR3 as well. As DNA, the CDR3 is TGTGCCAGCAGTTTAGGGCAGTCCTACGAGCAGTACTTC. Its translation is CASSLGQSYEQYF. The J gene is TRBJ2-7, the V gene TRBV12-3 or TRBV12-4; no definite D call. CDR3 length: 13 amino acids. The V and J ends lost 1 base and 1 base respectively, with 5 bases between them.